Below, one TCR beta chain is given with its context. Germline CDR1 reads SEHNR; CDR2 reads FQNEAQ (reference sequence). Trimming removed 5 bases at V and 4 bases at J, with 11 bases between. The CDR3 spans 14 residues. Source study methods: Estimation of nucleated cell counts relied on the amplification of reference gene primers. Here immunoSEQ multiplex PCR was the method, and the copy in TCRdb shows in-frame clones only, minus some. The DNA was the basis for D and trimming; V, J and clone size are from that table. The sample holds 200,000 to 300,000 clones, roughly four fifths seen once. This entry belongs to a study of blood T cell repertoires in COVID-19. About the study: The origin of the acute and convalescent COVID-19 samples was the United States, Italy and Spain. Sources were T cells, B-cell-depleted T cells, or PBMCs; the material itself was cDNA or gDNA.

The sequenced material came from peripheral blood. The source of this sequence is a man between 50 and 59 years old with acute or convalescent COVID-19. This sequence joins TRBV7-9 and TRBJ1-4; D not resolved. CDR3 residues: CASSPRSNNEKLFF. CDR3 sequence (DNA): TGTGCCAGCAGCCCCCGTAGTAATAATGAAAAACTGTTTTTT.